This T cell receptor (beta chain) was identified during a study of T cells expressing NK-cell markers. TCRdb re-called the 5' RACE reads and gives one entry per CDR3 protein, without DNA. This sample contains about 440,000 distinct CDR3 sequences. This CDR3 is 14 amino acids long. Germline CDR1 reads LNHDA; CDR2 reads SQIVND (reference sequence). This chain joins TRBV19 and TRBJ2-1; absent DNA, TCRdb's TRBD1 call cannot be checked. Specimen: blood T cells: a sorted CD56 or NKG2C T cell subset, CD4+ or CD8+ T cells, or bulk PBMC T cells (not recorded which). The source is a woman between 18 and 69 years old in good health. CDR3 sequence reads: CASSIGGTNNEQFF.